This paragraph reports one TCR beta chain. The antigen is undetermined. 60 Vbeta and 13 Jbeta primers were used in PCR. Some clones are missing from TCRdb's copy, which holds only in-frame ones; the method was immunoSEQ multiplex PCR. Of more than 150,000 clones listed, approximately 78% were seen once; the top ten hold approximately 1.5%. Although they were nominally healthy when sampled, donors likely had unrecorded immune exposures. These data are taken from a study of cytomegalovirus exposure and HLA in healthy donors. Study-level findings and limits: Among immune exposure information, only CMV serostatus was available.

V was cut by 4 bases and J by 4 bases, with 13 bases left in between. The CDR3 is 14 residues long. From germline, CDR1 is SGHAT and CDR2 FQNNGV. The source is a male donor in good health and CMV-seronegative. Sequenced material: PBMCs. V usage is TRBV11-2 and J usage is TRBJ1-2; D perhaps matches TRBD1 (6 bases). The CDR3 loop is CASSSLQGGYGYTF. CDR3 nucleotide sequence: TGTGCCAGCAGCTCGCTACAGGGTGGCTATGGCTACACCTTC.